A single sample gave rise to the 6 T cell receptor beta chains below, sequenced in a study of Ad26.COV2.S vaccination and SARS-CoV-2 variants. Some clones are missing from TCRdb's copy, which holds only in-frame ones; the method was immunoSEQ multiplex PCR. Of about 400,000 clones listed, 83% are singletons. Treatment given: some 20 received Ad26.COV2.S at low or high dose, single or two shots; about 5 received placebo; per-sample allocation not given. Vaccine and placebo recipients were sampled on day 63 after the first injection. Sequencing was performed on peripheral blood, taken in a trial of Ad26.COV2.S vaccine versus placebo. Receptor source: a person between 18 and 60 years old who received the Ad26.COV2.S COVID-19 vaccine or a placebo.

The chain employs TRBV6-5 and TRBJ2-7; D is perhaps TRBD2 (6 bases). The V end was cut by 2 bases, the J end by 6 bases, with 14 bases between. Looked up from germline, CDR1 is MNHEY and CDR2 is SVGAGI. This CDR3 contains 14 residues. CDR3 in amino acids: CASSYNGRTSEQYF. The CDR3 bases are TGTGCCAGCAGTTACAACGGGAGAACAAGCGAGCAGTACTTC.

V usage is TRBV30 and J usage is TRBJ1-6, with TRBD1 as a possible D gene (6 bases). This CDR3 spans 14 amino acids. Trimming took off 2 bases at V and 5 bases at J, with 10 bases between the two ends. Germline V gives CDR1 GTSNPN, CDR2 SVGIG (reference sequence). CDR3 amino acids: CAWSTGIHNSPLHF. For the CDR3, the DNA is TGTGCCTGGAGTACAGGGATTCATAATTCACCCCTCCACTTT. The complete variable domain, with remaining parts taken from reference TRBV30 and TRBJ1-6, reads SQTIHQWPATLVQPVGSPLSLECTVEGTSNPNLYWYRQAAGRGLQLLFYSVGIGQISSEVPQNLSASRPQDRQFILSSKKLLLSDSGFYLCAWSTGIHNSPLHFGNGTRLTVT.

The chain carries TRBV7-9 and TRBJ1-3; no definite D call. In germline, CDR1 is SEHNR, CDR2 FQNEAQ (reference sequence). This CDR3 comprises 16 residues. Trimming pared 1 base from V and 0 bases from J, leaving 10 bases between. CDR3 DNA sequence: TGTGCCAGCAGCTTAGTTCAGCAGATCTCTGGAAACACCATATATTTT. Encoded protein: CASSLVQQISGNTIYF. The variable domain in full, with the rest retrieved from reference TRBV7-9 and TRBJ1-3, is DTGVSQNPRHKITKRGQNVTFRCDPISEHNRLYWYRQTLGQGPEFLTYFQNEAQLEKSRLLSDRFSAERPKGSFSTLEIQRTEQGDSAMYLCASSLVQQISGNTIYFGEGSWLTVV.

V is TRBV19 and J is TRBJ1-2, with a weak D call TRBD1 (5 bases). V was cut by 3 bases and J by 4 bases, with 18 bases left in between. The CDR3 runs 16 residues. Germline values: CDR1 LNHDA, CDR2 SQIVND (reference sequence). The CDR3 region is CASSIPGTAILYGYTF. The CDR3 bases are TGTGCCAGTAGTATTCCCGGGACCGCGATCCTCTATGGCTACACCTTC.

The CDR3 nucleotides are TGTGCCACCATGGGCAGCCTTCTAGGAGATACGCAGTATTTT. Translated, it gives CATMGSLLGDTQYF. V and J are TRBV24-1 and TRBJ2-3; no definite D call. This CDR3 is 14 amino acids long. Germline V gene data show CDR1 as KGHDR and CDR2 as SFDVKD. Trimming stripped 8 bases from V and 5 bases from J, with 16 bases between.

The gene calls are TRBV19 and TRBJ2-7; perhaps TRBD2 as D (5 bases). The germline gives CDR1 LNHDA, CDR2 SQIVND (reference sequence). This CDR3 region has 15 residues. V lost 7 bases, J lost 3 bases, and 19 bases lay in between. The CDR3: CASKVTPRTGYEQYF. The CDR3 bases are TGTGCCAGTAAAGTCACCCCTAGGACTGGCTACGAGCAGTACTTC.